This TCR beta chain appears in the sequencing data of a study of response to subunit inactivated influenza vaccine. Study-wide results and limits: Authors suggested that a seasonal influenza vaccination recruits few new T cells each time.

Regarding this clonotype: Its antigen is not identified.

TCRdb analysed the RT-PCR reads with MiXCR anew, one entry per CDR3 protein. The repertoire holds 450,000 to 500,000 distinct CDR3 sequences, with about 10% as singletons. V lost 10 bases and J lost 4, with 14 bases in between. The germline gives CDR1 MRHNA, CDR2 SNTAGT. This CDR3 has 12 amino acids. The sequence came from a man aged 45 to 65 who received an inactivated influenza vaccine. This specimen was PBMCs from blood, taken about 40 days after vaccination. The gene calls are TRBV6-4 and TRBJ2-7; tentative D call: TRBD2 (5 bases). This CDR3 reads CAIREGWYEQYF. In DNA, the CDR3 is TGTGCCATCAGAGAGGGATGGTACGAGCAGTACTTC.